The 21 T cell receptor beta chains below all came from one sample that was sequenced in a study of CD8+ T cells in alopecia areata. Extracted RNA was reverse transcribed into cDNA, the sequencing template. Using immunoSEQ multiplex PCR, the repertoire was profiled, and TCRdb retains in-frame clones only, with some absent. This sample yields over 95,000 clones, of which roughly three fifths are seen a single time; roughly 3.5% belongs to the top ten. The treatment is: oral pan-JAK inhibitor, 5-10 mg twice daily. The source was CD4+ T cells sorted from blood, collected at week 24, from a patient treated with tofacitinib. The receptor set was obtained from a human donor with alopecia areata.

The chain joins TRBV29-1 to TRBJ2-2; D might be TRBD1 or TRBD2, each matching 6 bases. Trimming removed 5 bases from V and 5 bases from J, with 9 bases in between. Germline V gene sequence: CDR1 SQVTM, CDR2 ANQGSEA. The length of the CDR3 is 12 residues. In DNA form, the CDR3 reads TGCAGCGTTTCGGGGGCGACCGGGGAGCTGTTTTTT. This sequence encodes CSVSGATGELFF.

The chain links TRBV6-5 to TRBJ1-2; 9 nucleotides line up with TRBD1. The CDR3 extends over 13 amino acids. Germline V lookup: CDR1 MNHEY, CDR2 SVGAGI. V was clipped by 7 bases and J by 9 bases; unmatched bases: 9. CDR3 bases: TGTGCCAGCACCGAAAGGACAGGGGAAAGCTACACCTTC. This encodes CASTERTGESYTF.

In its sample, this clone was seen a few times. The V call is TRBV7-2, the J call TRBJ1-1; perhaps TRBD1 as D (5 bases). CDR3 length: 13 amino acids. V shed 2 bases and J shed 3 bases, with 7 bases lying between them. Germline assignment: CDR1 SGHTA and CDR2 FQGNSA. Written as DNA, the CDR3 is TGTGCCAGCAGCTTACAGGGTTACACTGAAGCTTTCTTT. This translates into CASSLQGYTEAFF.

This clone was seen more than once but under ten times. The rearrangement uses TRBV7-2 and TRBJ2-1; 8 nucleotides agree with TRBD2. The V and J ends lost 2 bases and 3 bases, in that order; junction bases with no gene match: 6. This CDR3 is 16 amino acids long. Per germline, CDR1 SGHTA and CDR2 FQGNSA. The CDR3 DNA is TGTGCCAGCAGCTTACGTTTCGGGGGGGTCTACAATGAGCAGTTCTTC. As protein: CASSLRFGGVYNEQFF.

This sequence joins TRBV30 and TRBJ2-5; perhaps TRBD1 as D (6 bases). The CDR3 contains 12 residues. The V end was cut by 2 bases, the J end by 6 bases, with 10 bases between. CDR1 and CDR2 (germline): GTSNPN, SVGIG (reference sequence). The CDR3 DNA is TGTGCCTGGAGTCTGGGGGCGAAGACCCAGTACTTC. Amino acids: CAWSLGAKTQYF.

CDR3 loop: CSARTGTPRSNTEAFF. CDR3 DNA sequence: TGCAGCGCCAGGACAGGGACGCCCAGGTCCAACACTGAAGCTTTCTTT. V and J are TRBV29-1 and TRBJ1-1; 8 bases map to TRBD1. The V and J ends lost 7 bases and 2 bases, in that order; junction bases with no gene match: 15. This CDR3 contains 16 residues. CDR1 and CDR2 from the germline V gene are SQVTM and ANQGSEA.

The rearrangement uses TRBV5-6 and TRBJ2-7; the D gene could be TRBD1 or TRBD2 (5 bases each). The CDR3 loop spans 13 amino acids. The V and J ends lost 4 bases and 7 bases respectively, with 15 bases between them. Germline CDR1 and CDR2: SGHDT and YYEEEE. CDR3 nucleotide sequence: TGTGCCAGCAGCGGATCCGGGACGTTAGAGCAGTACTTC. This gives the protein CASSGSGTLEQYF.

V gene TRBV7-2 combines with J gene TRBJ1-5, with D tentatively TRBD1 (5 bases). This CDR3 spans 13 amino acids. CDR1 and CDR2 from the germline V gene are SGHTA and FQGNSA. The V end was cut by 2 bases, the J end by 4 bases, with 6 bases between. The CDR3 nucleotides read TGTGCCAGCAGCTTAACAGGAAATCAGCCCCAGCATTTT. Its protein product is CASSLTGNQPQHF.

V gene TRBV2 combines with J gene TRBJ1-6; the D gene is possibly TRBD1 (5 bases). The CDR3 loop spans 13 amino acids. V shed 6 bases and J shed 9 bases, with 12 bases lying between them. Germline lookup yields CDR1 SNHLY and CDR2 FYNNEI. CDR3 sequence (DNA): TGTGCCAGCAGGTTGGACAACATTTCACCCCTCCACTTT. Its protein is CASRLDNISPLHF.

This chain joins TRBV6-6 and TRBJ1-2; D remains ambiguous. Germline loops: CDR1 MNHNY, CDR2 SVGAGI (reference sequence). This CDR3 contains 12 residues. V dropped 7 bases and J dropped 7 bases, with 13 bases sitting between them. CDR3 in DNA: TGTGCCAGCATTGACGGCACGGTTGGCTACACCTTC. Its translation: CASIDGTVGYTF.

This clone has a handful of counts. This chain links TRBV29-1 with TRBJ2-1, with D perhaps TRBD1 (6 bases). The CDR3 totals 12 residues. Germline V gives CDR1 SQVTM, CDR2 ANQGSEA. Trimming left V 3 bases short and J 11 bases short, with 14 bases between. CDR3 bases: TGCAGCGTTGATAGGGGGAAACTAAAGCAGTTCTTC. It codes for CSVDRGKLKQFF.

The table lists this clone with a count of one. This specimen includes other DNA sequences encoding the same CDR3. This sequence joins TRBV6-1 and TRBJ2-2; D ambiguous. Germline CDR1 MNHNS, CDR2 SASEGT. Trimming removed 2 bases at V and 4 bases at J, with 8 bases between. The CDR3 runs 14 residues. The CDR3 reads CASSEQVTTGELFF. Written as DNA, the CDR3 is TGTGCCAGCAGTGAACAGGTGACCACCGGGGAGCTGTTTTTT.

The chain employs TRBV7-8 and TRBJ2-5; D may be TRBD2 (6 bases). V lost 5 bases and J lost 2, with 12 bases in between. Germline V lookup: CDR1 SGHVS, CDR2 FQNEAQ. This CDR3 spans 14 amino acids. CDR3 nucleotides: TGTGCCAGCAGCCCAAACGGACTACAAGAGACCCAGTACTTC. Translating gives CASSPNGLQETQYF.

This sequence joins TRBV29-1 and TRBJ2-7; D is undetermined. There are 12 residues in the CDR3. V dropped 3 bases and J dropped 0 bases, with 6 bases sitting between them. Germline CDR1 reads SQVTM; CDR2 reads ANQGSEA. The CDR3 sequence: CSVDASSYEQYF. CDR3 in DNA: TGCAGCGTTGATGCCAGCTCCTACGAGCAGTACTTC.

This sequence joins TRBV29-1 and TRBJ1-2, with D tentatively TRBD1 (6 bases). The CDR3 is 11 amino acids. Germline loops: CDR1 SQVTM, CDR2 ANQGSEA. V dropped 7 bases and J dropped 8 bases, with 14 bases sitting between them. CDR3 region: CSADRMEGYTF. DNA for the CDR3: TGCAGCGCGGACAGAATGGAAGGCTACACCTTC.

As DNA, the CDR3 is TGTGCCAGCGCCTCATATGGTCGTCCTTCCTACGAGCAGTACTTC. Protein: CASASYGRPSYEQYF. The rearrangement uses TRBV2 and TRBJ2-7; D remains ambiguous. V was cut by 8 bases and J by 1 base, with 18 bases left in between. This CDR3 spans 15 amino acids. Germline V gene sequence: CDR1 SNHLY, CDR2 FYNNEI.

The chain has TRBV9 and TRBJ2-5, with 14 nucleotides matching TRBD2. The V segment lost 0 bases and the J segment 3 bases; nucleotides outside the gene matches: 4. Germline CDR1 is SGDLS and CDR2 is YYNGEE. This CDR3 has 17 amino acids. CDR3 sequence (DNA): TGTGCCAGCAGCGTAGGGACTAGCGGGGGGACTGAAGAGACCCAGTACTTC. Translated: CASSVGTSGGTEETQYF.

The table lists this clone with a few counts. The rearrangement links TRBV29-1 to TRBJ1-1; D remains ambiguous. Germline loops: CDR1 SQVTM, CDR2 ANQGSEA. The V gene lost 2 bases and the J gene lost 7 bases, with 2 bases spanning the gap. This CDR3 is 9 amino acids long. In DNA form, the CDR3 reads TGCAGCGTTGAAAGTGAAGCTTTCTTT. It translates to CSVESEAFF.

This chain joins TRBV29-1 and TRBJ1-2; D gene unclear. This CDR3 spans 11 amino acids. Trimming removed 7 bases from V and 4 bases from J, with 10 bases in between. The V gene's germline CDR1 is SQVTM and CDR2 ANQGSEA. The chain's CDR3 is CSAAFGYGYTF. CDR3 DNA sequence: TGCAGCGCCGCCTTTGGCTATGGCTACACCTTC.

This chain connects TRBV5-1 to TRBJ2-5; TRBD2 matches 11 bases. The CDR3 contains 15 residues. V trimming: 4 bases; J trimming: 2 bases; junction bases outside the gene matches: 4. The V gene's germline CDR1 is SGHRS and CDR2 YFSETQ. In DNA form, the CDR3 reads TGCGCCAGCAGCGGGACTAGCGGAACACAAGAGACCCAGTACTTC. Its protein product is CASSGTSGTQETQYF.

This clone was seen a handful of times. The chain combines TRBV2 with TRBJ1-2, with 7 bases matching TRBD1. Germline values: CDR1 SNHLY, CDR2 FYNNEI. Unmatched junction bases numbered 5, after V lost 5 bases and J lost 2 bases. CDR3 length equals 14 residues. The CDR3 loop is CASSSGTDNYGYTF. DNA for the CDR3: TGTGCCAGCAGTAGCGGGACAGACAACTATGGCTACACCTTC.